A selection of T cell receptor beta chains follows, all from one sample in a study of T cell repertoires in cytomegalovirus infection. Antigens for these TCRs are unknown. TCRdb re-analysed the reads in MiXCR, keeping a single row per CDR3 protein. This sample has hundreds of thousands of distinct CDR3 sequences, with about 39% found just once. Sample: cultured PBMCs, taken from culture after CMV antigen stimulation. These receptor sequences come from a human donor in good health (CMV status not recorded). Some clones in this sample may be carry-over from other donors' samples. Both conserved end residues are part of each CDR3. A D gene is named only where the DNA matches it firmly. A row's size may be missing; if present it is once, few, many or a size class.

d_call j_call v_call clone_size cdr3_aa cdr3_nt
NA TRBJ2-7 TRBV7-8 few CASSLGYESLGEQYF TGTGCCAGCAGCTTAGGGTACGAGAGCTTGGGCGAGCAGTACTTC
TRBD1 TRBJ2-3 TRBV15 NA CATSHPGVAGGDTQYF TGTGCCACCAGCCACCCCGGGGTAGCAGGGGGAGATACGCAGTATTTT
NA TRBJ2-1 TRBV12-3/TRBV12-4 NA CASSPQLETGEQFF TGTGCCAGCAGTCCGCAACTGGAGACTGGGGAGCAGTTCTTC
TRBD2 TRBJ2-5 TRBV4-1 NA CASSLSGTRIETQYF TGCGCCAGCAGCCTATCCGGGACTAGGATAGAGACCCAGTACTTC
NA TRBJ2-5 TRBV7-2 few CASSFPPGTYKETQYF TGTGCCAGCAGCTTCCCACCTGGGACTTACAAGGAGACCCAGTACTTC
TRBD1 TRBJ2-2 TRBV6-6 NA CATRQGGGGELFF TGTGCCACCCGACAGGGGGGTGGCGGGGAGCTGTTTTTT
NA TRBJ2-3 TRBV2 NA CASSEFGGPEDTQYF TGTGCCAGCAGTGAATTTGGGGGGCCGGAAGATACGCAGTATTTT
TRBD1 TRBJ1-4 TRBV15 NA CATSRRGQGTSREKLFF TGTGCCACCAGCAGACGAGGACAGGGAACCTCTCGGGAAAAACTGTTTTTT
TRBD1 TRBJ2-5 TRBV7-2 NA CASSPTSGTGLRETQYF TGTGCCAGCAGCCCCACTTCCGGGACAGGGTTGCGGGAGACCCAGTACTTC
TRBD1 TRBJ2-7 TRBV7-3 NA CASRPGQGYEQYF TGTGCCAGCAGACCTGGACAGGGCTACGAGCAGTACTTC
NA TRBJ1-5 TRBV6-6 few CASSYFPRRTSNQPQHF TGTGCCAGCAGTTACTTCCCGAGGAGAACCAGCAATCAGCCCCAGCATTTT
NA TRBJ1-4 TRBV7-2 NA CASSLVGPGGGEKLFF TGTGCCAGCAGCTTAGTAGGCCCGGGCGGTGGGGAAAAACTGTTTTTT
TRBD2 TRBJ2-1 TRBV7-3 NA CASSLTSGGAGFEQFF TGTGCCAGCAGCCTAACTAGCGGGGGGGCCGGGTTTGAGCAGTTCTTC
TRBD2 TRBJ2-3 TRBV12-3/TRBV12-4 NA CASRGDAGLAGSTDTQYF TGTGCCAGCAGGGGAGATGCAGGACTAGCGGGGAGCACAGATACGCAGTATTTT
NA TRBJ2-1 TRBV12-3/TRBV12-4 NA CASRISLGEQFF TGTGCCAGCAGGATATCTTTGGGGGAGCAGTTCTTC
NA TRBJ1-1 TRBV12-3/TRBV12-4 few CASSLFVNTEAFF TGTGCCAGCAGTTTATTTGTGAACACTGAAGCTTTCTTT
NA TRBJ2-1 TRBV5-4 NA CASSSPPGLSANEQFF TGTGCCAGCAGCTCCCCCCCGGGACTCTCTGCCAATGAGCAGTTCTTC
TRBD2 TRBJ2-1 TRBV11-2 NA CASSLPGTRIVEQFF TGTGCCAGCAGCTTACCCGGGACTAGAATAGTTGAGCAGTTCTTC
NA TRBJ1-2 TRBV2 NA CASSDWGDYGYTF TGTGCCAGCAGTGATTGGGGGGACTATGGCTACACCTTC
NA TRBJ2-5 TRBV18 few CASSTPSETQYF TGTGCCAGCTCCACCCCCAGTGAGACCCAGTACTTC
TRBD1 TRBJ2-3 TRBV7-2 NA CASSLGGEQGDTQYF TGTGCCAGCAGCTTAGGTGGTGAACAGGGGGATACGCAGTATTTT
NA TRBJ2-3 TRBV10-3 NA CAIRERGREDTQYF TGTGCCATCAGGGAGAGGGGCCGGGAAGATACGCAGTATTTT
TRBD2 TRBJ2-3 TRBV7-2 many CASTSVDTQYF TGTGCCAGTACTAGCGTAGATACGCAGTATTTT
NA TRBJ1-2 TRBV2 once CASTGGSYNYGYTF TGTGCCAGCACCGGAGGCAGCTATAACTATGGCTACACCTTC
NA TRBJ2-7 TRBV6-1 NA CASTAGQILTYEQYF TGTGCCAGCACCGCGGGACAGATACTAACCTACGAGCAGTACTTC
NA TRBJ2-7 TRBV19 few CASSIGGSYEQYF TGTGCCAGTAGTATCGGAGGTTCCTACGAGCAGTACTTC
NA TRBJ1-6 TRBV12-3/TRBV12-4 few CASSFGTSALHF TGTGCCAGCAGTTTCGGCACGTCGGCCCTCCACTTT
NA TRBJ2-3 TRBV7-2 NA CASSFGWADTQYF TGTGCCAGCAGCTTTGGGTGGGCAGATACGCAGTATTTT
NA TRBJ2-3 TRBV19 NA CASTPTGGSRTDTQYF TGTGCCAGTACCCCAACCGGAGGGAGTCGGACAGATACGCAGTATTTT
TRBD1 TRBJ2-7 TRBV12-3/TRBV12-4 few CASSLDAGGESYEQYF TGTGCCAGCAGTTTAGACGCAGGGGGAGAATCCTACGAGCAGTACTTC
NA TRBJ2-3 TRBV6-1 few CASSGGLVASTDTQYF TGTGCCAGCAGTGGGGGACTCGTCGCCAGCACAGATACGCAGTATTTT
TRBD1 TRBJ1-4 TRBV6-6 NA CASSPERGRGEKLFF TGTGCCAGCAGTCCGGAAAGGGGGCGGGGTGAAAAACTGTTTTTT
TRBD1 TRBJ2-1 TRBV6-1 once CASTPGQGGIEQFF TGTGCCAGCACTCCGGGACAGGGTGGTATCGAGCAGTTCTTC
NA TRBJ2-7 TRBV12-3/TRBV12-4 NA CASSFGRATYEQYF TGTGCCAGCAGTTTCGGCAGGGCGACCTACGAGCAGTACTTC
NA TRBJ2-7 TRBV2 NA CASSEALVTGPDSYEQYF TGTGCCAGCAGTGAAGCGCTTGTGACAGGACCCGATTCCTACGAGCAGTACTTC
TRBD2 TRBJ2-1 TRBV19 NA CASSRLWRLAGVNEQFF TGTGCCAGTAGTAGGCTTTGGAGACTAGCGGGAGTAAACGAGCAGTTCTTC
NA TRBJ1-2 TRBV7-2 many CASSERGPDPNF TGTGCCAGCAGCGAAAGGGGTCCGGACCCTAACTTC
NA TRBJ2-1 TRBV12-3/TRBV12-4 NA CASSSHRENEQFF TGTGCCAGCAGTTCCCACAGGGAGAATGAGCAGTTCTTC
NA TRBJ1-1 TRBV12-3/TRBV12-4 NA CASKMRVNTEAFF TGTGCCAGCAAAATGAGGGTGAACACTGAAGCTTTCTTT
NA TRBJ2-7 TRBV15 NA CATSRGGGVAPYEQYF TGTGCCACCAGCAGAGGCGGTGGTGTAGCCCCCTACGAGCAGTACTTC
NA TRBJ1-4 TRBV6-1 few CASSESGTTNEKLFF TGTGCCAGCAGTGAATCGGGGACAACTAATGAAAAACTGTTTTTT
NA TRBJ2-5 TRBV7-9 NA CASSQRGGETQYF TGTGCCAGCAGCCAAAGGGGGGGCGAGACCCAGTACTTC
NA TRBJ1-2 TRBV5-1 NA CASSTSTGYIYGYTF TGCGCCAGCAGCACCTCGACAGGTTACATCTATGGCTACACCTTC
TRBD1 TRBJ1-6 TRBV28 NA CASGRQGYSPLHF TGTGCCAGCGGCCGACAGGGGTATTCACCCCTCCACTTT
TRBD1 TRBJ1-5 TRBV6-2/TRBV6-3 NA CASSTRQGKPQHF TGTGCCAGCAGTACTAGACAGGGGAAGCCCCAGCATTTT
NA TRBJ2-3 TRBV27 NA CASRKNLADSTDTQYF TGTGCCAGCAGAAAAAATCTAGCCGACAGCACAGATACGCAGTATTTT
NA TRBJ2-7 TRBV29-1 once CSVVGHSYEQYF TGCAGCGTTGTGGGCCACTCCTACGAGCAGTACTTC
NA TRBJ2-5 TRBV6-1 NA CASSYKETQYF TGTGCCAGCAGTTATAAGGAGACCCAGTACTTC